The next 25 T cell receptor beta chains were all read from a single sample in a study of blood T cell repertoires in COVID-19. The table came from immunoSEQ multiplex PCR; TCRdb's copy has only in-frame clones and leaves some out. Among 100,000 to 150,000 clones listed, 86% were seen once. Sequencing was performed on PBMCs or T cells enriched from blood (not recorded which). Receptors originate from a woman in her 50s who had recovered from COVID-19.

The chain recombines TRBV7-9 with TRBJ1-4; no clear D. The CDR3 covers 15 residues. Germline values: CDR1 SEHNR, CDR2 FQNEAQ (reference sequence). V lost 5 bases, J lost 5 bases, and 15 bases lay in between. The CDR3: CASSLGRGGNEKLFF. CDR3 sequence (DNA): TGTGCCAGCAGCCTAGGACGAGGCGGAAATGAAAAACTGTTTTTT.

The V call is TRBV10-2, the J call TRBJ1-1, with a weak D call TRBD1 (5 bases). CDR1 is WSHSY, CDR2 SAAADI, per germline. The CDR3 is 12 residues long. V shed 4 bases and J shed 6 bases, with 9 bases lying between them. The CDR3 DNA is TGCGCCAGCAGTGCGGGGGTCCCTGAAGCTTTCTTT. This encodes CASSAGVPEAFF.

V is TRBV6-5 and J is TRBJ1-1; a weak D match, TRBD1 (5 bases). Germline CDR1 and CDR2: MNHEY and SVGAGI. V lost 8 bases to trimming and J lost 2 bases, with 18 bases between them. The CDR3 length is 15 residues. The CDR3: CASVSRGYKNTEAFF. The CDR3 DNA reads TGTGCCAGCGTCTCCCGGGGGTACAAAAACACTGAAGCTTTCTTT.

V and J are TRBV6-1 and TRBJ2-7; D gene unclear. The V and J ends lost 1 base and 3 bases respectively, with 7 bases between them. This CDR3 spans 13 amino acids. The V gene's germline CDR1 is MNHNS and CDR2 SASEGT. CDR3 in DNA: TGTGCCAGCAGTGAAGTCGGAGACTACGAGCAGTACTTC. It yields the protein CASSEVGDYEQYF.

V gene TRBV6-4 combines with J gene TRBJ1-2, with 7 bases lining up with TRBD1. The CDR3 sequence is 15 residues long. Germline loops: CDR1 MRHNA, CDR2 SNTAGT. The V gene end was trimmed by 0 bases and the J gene end by 6 bases; junction bases not matched to a gene: 7. In DNA form, the CDR3 reads TGTGCCAGCAGTGACTCGATAAGGGGGCTCGATGGCTACACCTTC. Its translation is CASSDSIRGLDGYTF.

The chain has TRBV5-4 and TRBJ2-1; possibly TRBD1 for D (6 bases). Trimming removed 0 bases at V and 0 bases at J, with 7 bases between. The CDR3 extends over 15 amino acids. Germline CDR1 reads SGHNT; CDR2 reads YYREEE (reference sequence). The DNA of the CDR3 is TGTGCCAGCAGCTTGGTGGGGGCCTCCTACAATGAGCAGTTCTTC. It specifies CASSLVGASYNEQFF.

This chain uses TRBV5-6 with TRBJ1-2, with a possible D match to TRBD1 (5 bases). Trimming took 3 bases from V and 1 from J, leaving 16 bases between them. The germline V gene has CDR1 SGHDT and CDR2 YYEEEE. This CDR3 has 16 amino acids. The DNA for the CDR3 is TGTGCCAGCAGCTCAGGGCCGGCCAGGGATAACTATGGCTACACCTTC. Translating gives CASSSGPARDNYGYTF.

V and J are TRBV6-5 and TRBJ1-2; D might be TRBD1 (6 bases). CDR1 and CDR2 from the germline V gene are MNHEY and SVGAGI. The CDR3 consists of 13 residues. Trimming cost V 6 bases and J 8 bases, with 16 bases left between them. CDR3 sequence: CASRPGAPGGYTF. CDR3 nucleotide sequence: TGTGCCAGCAGACCAGGGGCCCCAGGAGGCTACACCTTC.

The rearrangement uses TRBV27 and TRBJ1-4; D remains unclear. CDR3 length: 14 residues. Germline-derived CDR1 and CDR2 are MNHEY and SMNVEV (reference sequence). V shed 4 bases and J shed 6 bases, with 12 bases lying between them. CDR3 in amino acids: CASSSIGRDEKLFF. The CDR3 coding sequence is TGTGCCAGCAGTTCTATAGGCCGGGATGAAAAACTGTTTTTT.

The rearrangement joins TRBV10-1 to TRBJ2-7; 7 bases agree with TRBD2. The V segment lost 0 bases and the J segment 6 bases; nucleotides outside the gene matches: 8. This CDR3 contains 15 residues. Germline V lookup: CDR1 WNHNN, CDR2 SYGVQD (reference sequence). The CDR3 loop reads CASSESPGGTSEQYF. Written as DNA, the CDR3 is TGCGCCAGCAGTGAGTCGCCCGGGGGGACGTCCGAGCAGTACTTC.

The rearrangement joins TRBV19 to TRBJ2-7; possibly TRBD1 for D (6 bases). CDR3 length equals 15 residues. Looked up from germline, CDR1 is LNHDA and CDR2 is SQIVND (reference sequence). V was clipped by 3 bases and J by 1 base, with 13 bases between them. CDR3 sequence reads: CASSMDSYFSYEQYF. Here the CDR3 DNA reads TGTGCCAGTAGTATGGACAGCTATTTTTCCTACGAGCAGTACTTC.

The chain recombines TRBV11-2 with TRBJ1-1, with 7 bases that match TRBD1. The CDR3 is 14 amino acids. Germline V gene lookup returns CDR1 SGHAT and CDR2 FQNNGV. Unmatched junction bases numbered 4, after V lost 5 bases and J lost 1 base. DNA of the CDR3: TGTGCCAGCAGCCCACGACAGGGGAACACTGAAGCTTTCTTT. It is translated as CASSPRQGNTEAFF.

The chain combines TRBV9 with TRBJ2-7; 8 positions agree with TRBD1. The CDR3 is 16 amino acids. V trimming: 0 bases; J trimming: 5 bases; junction bases outside the gene matches: 10. Per germline, CDR1 SGDLS and CDR2 YYNGEE. In DNA form, the CDR3 reads TGTGCCAGCAGCGTAGGGGGACAGGCGTACGTCGACGAGCAGTACTTC. It codes for CASSVGGQAYVDEQYF.

Written as DNA, the CDR3 is TGTGCCTGGGCCACAGGGGGGGCCTACGAGCAGTACTTC. It specifies CAWATGGAYEQYF. This rearrangement joins TRBV30 to TRBJ2-7; maybe TRBD1 (8 bases). Germline CDR1 is GTSNPN and CDR2 is SVGIG (reference sequence). Trimming took 5 bases from V and 2 from J, leaving 13 bases between them. This CDR3 is built from 13 residues.

The V and J genes are TRBV4-3 and TRBJ1-2; 9 positions match TRBD1. The germline V gene has CDR1 LGHNA and CDR2 YSLEER. The CDR3 is 16 residues long. V dropped 4 bases and J dropped 6; count of bases not matched to a gene: 12. This CDR3 reads CASSRDTRGQGDGYTF. The DNA of the CDR3 is TGCGCCAGCAGCCGAGACACCAGGGGACAGGGAGATGGCTACACCTTC.

V usage is TRBV7-2 and J usage is TRBJ2-5; TRBD1 aligns across 11 bases. There are 16 residues in the CDR3. From germline, CDR1 is SGHTA and CDR2 FQGNSA. V was pared by 5 bases and J by 5 bases, with 10 bases of the junction left unmatched. The CDR3, as DNA: TGTGCCAGCAGCCCACCCCGGACAGGGGGCGGGGAGACCCAGTACTTC. Translated, it gives CASSPPRTGGGETQYF.

The V call is TRBV30, the J call TRBJ1-1; possible D gene TRBD1, 5 bases. Germline assignment: CDR1 GTSNPN and CDR2 SVGIG (reference sequence). The CDR3 loop spans 12 amino acids. V shed 8 bases and J shed 4 bases, with 14 bases lying between them. The CDR3 coding sequence is TGTGCCCAACACCTGACAGCCACTGAAGCTTTCTTT. Translation: CAQHLTATEAFF.

CDR3 sequence: CASSRSQGYATNEKLFF. The CDR3 bases are TGTGCCAGCTCACGATCACAGGGGTATGCAACTAATGAAAAACTGTTTTTT. The chain carries TRBV18 and TRBJ1-4; TRBD1 aligns across 7 bases. CDR1 is KGHSH and CDR2 is LQKENI in the germline V gene. The CDR3 totals 17 residues. Trimming at V came to 4 bases and at J to 0 bases, leaving 8 bases not matched to a gene.

CDR3 in DNA: TGTGCCAGCAGCCAAGGACAGGGCAGCGGCTACACCTTC. Protein sequence: CASSQGQGSGYTF. J is TRBJ1-2 and V is TRBV9, with 8 bases that match TRBD1. Germline assignment: CDR1 SGDLS and CDR2 YYNGEE. The CDR3 loop spans 13 amino acids. V was clipped by 4 bases and J by 8 bases; unmatched bases: 7.

The chain joins TRBV30 to TRBJ1-3; TRBD1 is a possible D gene (5 bases). Trimming pared 1 base from V and 2 bases from J, leaving 15 bases between. Germline CDR1 is GTSNPN and CDR2 is SVGIG (reference sequence). CDR3 size: 16 residues. The CDR3: CAWSGTRGQTGNTIYF. In DNA, the CDR3 is TGTGCCTGGAGTGGGACTAGGGGTCAAACTGGAAACACCATATATTTT.

The chain has TRBV3-1 (or the pseudogene TRBV3-2) and TRBJ2-4, with D possibly matching TRBD1 (5 bases). The CDR3 sequence is 17 residues long. Trimming stripped 0 bases from V and 0 bases from J, with 12 bases between. CDR1 and CDR2 (germline): LGHDT, YNNKEL (reference sequence). The chain's CDR3 is CASSQEVGQLAKNIQYF. For the CDR3, the DNA is TGTGCCAGCAGCCAAGAGGTGGGGCAACTAGCCAAAAACATTCAGTACTTC.

V and J are TRBV15 and TRBJ2-1; D not certain. V gave up 0 bases and J gave up 0 bases, with 12 bases separating them. Per germline, CDR1 LNHNV and CDR2 YYDKDF (reference sequence). CDR3 size: 17 residues. The CDR3 loop is CATSRDPPESSYNEQFF. The CDR3 DNA reads as TGTGCCACCAGCAGAGATCCCCCCGAGAGCTCCTACAATGAGCAGTTCTTC.

The V gene is TRBV11-2, the J gene TRBJ2-4, with D maybe TRBD2 (5 bases). The germline V gene encodes CDR1 SGHAT and CDR2 FQNNGV. Trimming removed 4 bases from V and 0 bases from J, with 10 bases in between. The CDR3 totals 15 residues. The CDR3 reads CASSSDLLAKNIQYF. CDR3 DNA sequence: TGTGCCAGCAGCTCGGACTTACTAGCCAAAAACATTCAGTACTTC.

The rearrangement links TRBV10-3 to TRBJ2-7, with D possibly being TRBD1 (6 bases). The germline V gene encodes CDR1 ENHRY and CDR2 SYGVKD. Trimming removed 4 bases at V and 1 base at J, with 11 bases between. This CDR3 contains 14 residues. The CDR3 sequence is CAISGRDNSYEQYF. CDR3 nucleotide sequence: TGTGCCATCAGTGGCCGGGACAATTCCTACGAGCAGTACTTC.

This clone appeared once. The chain recombines TRBV25-1 with TRBJ1-4, with 10 bases aligning to TRBD1. From germline, CDR1 is MGHDK and CDR2 SYGVNS. V trimming: 3 bases; J trimming: 6 bases; junction bases outside the gene matches: 7. The CDR3 totals 16 residues. The CDR3 sequence: CASSDPGQGGYEKLFF. As DNA, the CDR3 is TGTGCCAGCAGTGATCCCGGACAGGGGGGATATGAAAAACTGTTTTTT.